This T cell receptor (beta chain) was profiled in a study of blood T cells in healthy people across ages. The authors ran a second PCR of roughly 6 to 12 cycles using a sample-barcoded 5' primer and a J-beta primer mix. TCRdb passed the 5' RACE reads through MiXCR, listing each CDR3 protein once. The sample lists 1,500,000 or so distinct CDR3 sequences, roughly two fifths occurring once. This clonotype has a handful of counts. Its target is not known. Study results and limitations: CMV infection status of these donors was not known.

Per germline, CDR1 MNHEY and CDR2 SVGEGT. V lost 6 bases and J lost 5, with 14 bases in between. The CDR3 is 14 amino acids. Sequenced material: blood. J is TRBJ1-5 and V is TRBV6-2 or TRBV6-3; no clear D. This TCR was recovered from a young woman in good health. CDR3 coding DNA: TGTGCCAGCAGCAACGGACTGACCCATCAGCCCCAGCATTTT. Translation gives CASSNGLTHQPQHF.